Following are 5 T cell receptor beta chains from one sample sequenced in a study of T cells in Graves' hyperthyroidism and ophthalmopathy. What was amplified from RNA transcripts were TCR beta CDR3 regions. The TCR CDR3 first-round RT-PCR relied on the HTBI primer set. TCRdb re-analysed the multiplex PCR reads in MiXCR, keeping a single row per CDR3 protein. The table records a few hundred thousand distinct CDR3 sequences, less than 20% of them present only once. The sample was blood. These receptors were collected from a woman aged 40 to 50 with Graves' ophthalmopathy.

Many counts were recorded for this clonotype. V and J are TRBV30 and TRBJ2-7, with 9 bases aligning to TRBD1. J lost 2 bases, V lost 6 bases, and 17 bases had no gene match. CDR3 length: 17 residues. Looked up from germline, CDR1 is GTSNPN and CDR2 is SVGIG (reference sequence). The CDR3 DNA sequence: TGTGCCTGTAGACTCCGGGACAGGGCCCGTTTAGCCTACGAGCAGTACTTC. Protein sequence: CACRLRDRARLAYEQYF.

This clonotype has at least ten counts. The CDR3 bases are TGTGCCAGCAGCCGGGGGGGGGGCGGTCAGCCCCAGCATTTT. Protein product: CASSRGGGGQPQHF. The chain carries TRBV7-2 and TRBJ1-5; D possibly corresponds to TRBD1 (6 bases). Deletions cut 5 bases from V and 6 bases from J, with 14 bases between. This CDR3 is 14 amino acids long. In germline, CDR1 is SGHTA, CDR2 FQGNSA.

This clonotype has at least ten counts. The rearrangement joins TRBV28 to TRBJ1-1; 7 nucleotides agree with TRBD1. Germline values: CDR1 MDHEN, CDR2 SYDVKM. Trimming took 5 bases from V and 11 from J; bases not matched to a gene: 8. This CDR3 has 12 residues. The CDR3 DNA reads TGTGCCAGCAGTCCACTGGACAGGCGGGCTTTCTTT. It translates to CASSPLDRRAFF.

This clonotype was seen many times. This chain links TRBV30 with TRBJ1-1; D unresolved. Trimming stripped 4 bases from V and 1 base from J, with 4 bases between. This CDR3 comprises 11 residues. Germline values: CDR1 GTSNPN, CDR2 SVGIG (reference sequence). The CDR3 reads CAWMTNTEAFF. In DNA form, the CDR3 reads TGTGCCTGGATGACGAACACTGAAGCTTTCTTT. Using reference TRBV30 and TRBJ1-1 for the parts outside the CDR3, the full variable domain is SQTIHQWPATLVQPVGSPLSLECTVEGTSNPNLYWYRQAAGRGLQLLFYSVGIGQISSEVPQNLSASRPQDRQFILSSKKLLLSDSGFYLCAWMTNTEAFFGQGTRLTVV.

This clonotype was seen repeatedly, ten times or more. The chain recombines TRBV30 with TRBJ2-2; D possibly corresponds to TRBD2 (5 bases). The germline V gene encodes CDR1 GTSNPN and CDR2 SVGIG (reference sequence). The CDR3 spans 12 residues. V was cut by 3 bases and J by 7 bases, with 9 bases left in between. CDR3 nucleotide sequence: TGTGCCTGGAGACGGGATATCGGGGAGCTGTTTTTT. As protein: CAWRRDIGELFF.